The 2 T cell receptor beta chains below were found in one sample sequenced in a study of OX40 agonist ivuxolimab in advanced cancers. Sequencing was performed with immunoSEQ multiplex PCR; in TCRdb, only in-frame clones are kept and a portion is missing. The sample lists 35,000 to 50,000 clones; roughly 86% were seen once. Sequencing used CD4+ or CD8+ T cells sorted from blood, obtained in a trial of the OX40 agonist ivuxolimab. The receptor set was obtained from an adult with an advanced solid tumor such as melanoma, head and neck, liver or kidney cancer.

The chain recombines TRBV18 with TRBJ2-1; perhaps TRBD2 as D (6 bases). The CDR3 has 13 amino acids. The germline V and J ends were trimmed by 5 bases and 10 bases, with 15 bases remaining between them. In germline, CDR1 is KGHSH, CDR2 LQKENI. The CDR3 is CASSGGETSEQFF. The CDR3 region has the DNA TGTGCCAGCTCAGGGGGTGAAACTAGCGAGCAGTTCTTC.

The rearrangement uses TRBV7-8 and TRBJ2-1, with D possibly matching TRBD2 (6 bases). Trimming removed 4 bases at V and 5 bases at J, with 15 bases between. This CDR3 spans 15 amino acids. CDR1 and CDR2 from the germline V gene are SGHVS and FQNEAQ. The CDR3 here is CASSSDYPGHNEQFF. Here the CDR3 DNA reads TGTGCCAGCAGCTCGGACTACCCCGGACACAATGAGCAGTTCTTC.